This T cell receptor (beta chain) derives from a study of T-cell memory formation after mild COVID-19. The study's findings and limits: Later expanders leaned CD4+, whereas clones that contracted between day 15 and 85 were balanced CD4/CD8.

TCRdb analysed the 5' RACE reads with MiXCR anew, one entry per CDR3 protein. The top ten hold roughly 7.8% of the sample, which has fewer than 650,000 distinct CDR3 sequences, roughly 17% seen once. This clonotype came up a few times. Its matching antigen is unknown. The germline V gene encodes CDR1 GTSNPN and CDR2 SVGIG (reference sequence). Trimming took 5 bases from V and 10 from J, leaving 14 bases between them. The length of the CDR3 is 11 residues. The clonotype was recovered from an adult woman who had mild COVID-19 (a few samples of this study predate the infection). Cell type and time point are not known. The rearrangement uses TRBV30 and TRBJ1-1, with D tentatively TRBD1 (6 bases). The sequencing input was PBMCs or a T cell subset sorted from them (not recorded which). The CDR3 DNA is TGTGCCTGGTCCTCAGGGGCGGTAGCTTTCTTT. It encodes CAWSSGAVAFF. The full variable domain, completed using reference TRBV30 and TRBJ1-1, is SQTIHQWPATLVQPVGSPLSLECTVEGTSNPNLYWYRQAAGRGLQLLFYSVGIGQISSEVPQNLSASRPQDRQFILSSKKLLLSDSGFYLCAWSSGAVAFFGQGTRLTVV.